The 10 T cell receptor beta chains below were found in one sample sequenced in a study of blood T cell repertoires in COVID-19. This table comes from immunoSEQ multiplex PCR, and its TCRdb copy is limited to in-frame clones, with some not included. The sample carries about 210,000 clones, roughly 78% recorded once. The sample was peripheral blood. These receptors originate from a woman aged 40 to 49 with acute or convalescent COVID-19.

There are a few counts of this clone. The rearrangement uses TRBV6-5 and TRBJ2-2, with D possibly being TRBD2 (5 bases). This CDR3 comprises 14 residues. The V end lost 6 bases, the J end lost 1 base, and 9 bases lay between the germline ends. Germline CDR1 reads MNHEY; CDR2 reads SVGAGI. The CDR3 loop reads CASSQGLNTGELFF. The DNA of the CDR3 is TGTGCCAGCAGCCAAGGACTGAACACCGGGGAGCTGTTTTTT.

This clone is a singleton in its sample. This chain uses TRBV5-1 with TRBJ2-7; TRBD1 matches at 8 bases. The CDR3 length is 14 residues. V dropped 7 bases and J dropped 2; count of bases not matched to a gene: 8. Germline CDR1 and CDR2: SGHRS and YFSETQ. The CDR3 loop is CASRSQGGAYEQYF. DNA of the CDR3: TGCGCCAGCCGCTCACAGGGGGGCGCCTACGAGCAGTACTTC.

The V gene is TRBV5-5, the J gene TRBJ2-5, with TRBD1 matching 7 bases. Germline CDR1 reads SGHKS; CDR2 reads YYEKEE (reference sequence). With 9 bases clipped from V and 1 base from J, the junction kept 21 bases outside the gene matches. The CDR3 spans 18 residues. The CDR3 nucleotides are TGTGCCACTCCTCTTCGAGGGGGCAAGGAAAAGGGCCAAGAGACCCAGTACTTC. Translating gives CATPLRGGKEKGQETQYF.

This clone was detected only once. The same CDR3 is also encoded by other DNA sequences in this sample. This chain links TRBV5-1 with TRBJ1-1, with a tentative D call TRBD1 (5 bases). Germline V gene lookup returns CDR1 SGHRS and CDR2 YFSETQ. V was cut by 4 bases and J by 8 bases, with 9 bases left in between. The length of the CDR3 is 11 residues. CDR3 region: CASSGGTEAFF. The CDR3 region has the DNA TGCGCCAGCAGCGGCGGGACCGAAGCTTTCTTT.

This chain connects TRBV11-2 to TRBJ2-2; D gene ambiguous. The CDR3 extends over 14 amino acids. Trimming left V 4 bases short and J 4 bases short, with 10 bases between. Germline V gives CDR1 SGHAT, CDR2 FQNNGV. As DNA, the CDR3 is TGTGCCAGCAGCTATAGAAGTTTCACCGGGGAGCTGTTTTTT. The encoded protein is CASSYRSFTGELFF.

V and J are TRBV25-1 and TRBJ2-6; D is uncertain. The CDR3 runs 14 residues. V was trimmed by 3 bases and J by 2 bases, leaving 5 bases between them. Per the germline V gene, CDR1 is MGHDK and CDR2 is SYGVNS. CDR3 DNA: TGTGCCAGCAGTGACTCGGCTGGGGCCAACGTCCTGACTTTC. It translates to CASSDSAGANVLTF. Full variable domain (missing parts from reference TRBV25-1 and TRBJ2-6): EADIYQTPRYLVIGTGKKITLECSQTMGHDKMYWYQQDPGMELHLIHYSYGVNSTEKGDLSSESTVSRIRTEHFPLTLESARPSHTSQYLCASSDSAGANVLTFGAGSRLTVL.

This clone was recorded only once. This chain links TRBV9 with TRBJ2-5; 7 positions match TRBD2. In germline, CDR1 is SGDLS, CDR2 YYNGEE. The CDR3 covers 16 residues. V lost 0 bases, J lost 2 bases, and 7 bases stayed unmatched. The CDR3 DNA reads TGTGCCAGCAGCGTAGGGCTAGCGGCCCCACAAGAGACCCAGTACTTC. Protein: CASSVGLAAPQETQYF.

This chain links TRBV2 with TRBJ1-3; a possible D gene is TRBD1 (5 bases). The germline CDR1 and CDR2 sequences are SNHLY and FYNNEI. This CDR3 is 16 amino acids long. Trimming pared 5 bases from V and 4 bases from J, leaving 18 bases between. The CDR3 nucleotides read TGTGCCAGCAGTACCGTGGGACTTCCCGTGGGAAACACCATATATTTT. Translation gives CASSTVGLPVGNTIYF. Full variable domain (missing parts from reference TRBV2 and TRBJ1-3): EPEVTQTPSHQVTQMGQEVILRCVPISNHLYFYWYRQILGQKVEFLVSFYNNEISEKSEIFDDQFSVERPDGSNFTLKIRSTKLEDSAMYFCASSTVGLPVGNTIYFGEGSWLTVV.

V usage is TRBV29-1 and J usage is TRBJ2-4; possible D gene TRBD2, 5 bases. The ends were cut back, 4 bases at V and 0 bases at J, with 10 bases in the middle. From germline, CDR1 is SQVTM and CDR2 ANQGSEA. The CDR3 loop spans 14 amino acids. The CDR3 spells CSVVPGLAKNIQYF. CDR3 DNA: TGCAGCGTTGTTCCCGGACTAGCCAAAAACATTCAGTACTTC.

The rearrangement joins TRBV18 to TRBJ2-1; 8 positions agree with TRBD2. This CDR3 has 14 residues. Trimming took 3 bases from V and 5 from J; bases not matched to a gene: 3. Germline CDR1 reads KGHSH; CDR2 reads LQKENI. Here the CDR3 reads CASSPGLDNNEQFF. CDR3 in DNA: TGTGCCAGCTCACCGGGACTAGATAACAATGAGCAGTTCTTC.